These 2 T cell receptor beta chains originate from one sample sequenced in a study of cytomegalovirus exposure and HLA in healthy donors. Generated by immunoSEQ multiplex PCR, the TCRdb table keeps only in-frame clones and is missing some. The table shows under 400,000 clones, with roughly 88% occurring only once. Sequenced sample: PBMCs. These receptors all stem from a man aged 25-45 years in good health and CMV-seronegative.

The chain uses TRBV6-1 and TRBJ1-5, with D perhaps matching TRBD1 (6 bases). CDR1 and CDR2 from the germline V gene are MNHNS and SASEGT. V dropped 8 bases and J dropped 8 bases, with 13 bases sitting between them. This CDR3 region has 12 residues. CDR3 coding DNA: TGTGCCAGCCACAGGGACGACGAGCCCCAGCATTTT. Translated: CASHRDDEPQHF.

The chain links TRBV6-5 to TRBJ2-2; 10 bases fit TRBD1. V lost 0 bases to trimming and J lost 14 bases; unmatched junction nucleotides: 9. Germline CDR1 MNHEY, CDR2 SVGAGI. The CDR3 covers 15 residues. CDR3 protein: CASSYSLGQGGPLFF. CDR3 DNA sequence: TGTGCCAGCAGTTACTCTCTCGGACAGGGGGGTCCTCTGTTTTTT.